This note documents a single T cell receptor (beta chain) sequence. This entry comes from a study of blood T cell repertoires in COVID-19. In the study overall: Researchers got acute and convalescent COVID-19 samples from the United States, Italy and Spain. PBMCs, B-cell-depleted T cells, or T cells were the source of the cDNA or gDNA that made up the material.

The data were produced by immunoSEQ multiplex PCR, yet TCRdb's version contains in-frame clones alone and is incomplete. The table has 250,000 to 350,000 clones, roughly 90% seen once. The CDR3 runs 14 residues. V lost 0 bases and J lost 3, with 10 bases in between. The V gene's germline CDR1 is SGDLS and CDR2 YYNGEE. V and J are TRBV9 and TRBJ2-7; a possible D gene is TRBD1 (6 bases). The clonotype originates from a woman aged 25-40 years with COVID-19, enrolled during active disease. Input material: peripheral blood. The chain's CDR3 is CASSVGDNLYEQYF. CDR3 DNA: TGTGCCAGCAGCGTAGGGGACAACCTCTACGAGCAGTACTTC.